This T cell receptor beta chain is from a study of breast tumors, draining lymph nodes, adjacent tissues. General observations from the study: Tumors had less TCR diversity than lymph nodes, more than nontumor tissue.

Breast cancer patients provided tissue from their axillary draining lymph nodes. This clonotype was recorded at least ten times. Its antigen remains unidentified. TCRdb redid the calling of the multiplex PCR reads with MiXCR, one entry per CDR3 protein. Of fewer than 200,000 distinct CDR3 sequences listed, 30% to 35% are singletons. CDR3 size: 13 residues. The ends were cut back, 4 bases at V and 4 bases at J, with 10 bases in the middle. Per the germline V gene, CDR1 is MNHEY and CDR2 is SVGAGI. The receptor's source is a female donor with breast cancer. Some clones in this sample may be carry-over from other donors' samples. This chain connects TRBV6-5 to TRBJ1-2, with unresolved D. The sequenced sample consisted of axillary lymph node tissue. The CDR3 region has the DNA TGTGCCAGCAGTTCCCCTGACACCTATGGCTACACCTTC. Translating it yields CASSSPDTYGYTF.